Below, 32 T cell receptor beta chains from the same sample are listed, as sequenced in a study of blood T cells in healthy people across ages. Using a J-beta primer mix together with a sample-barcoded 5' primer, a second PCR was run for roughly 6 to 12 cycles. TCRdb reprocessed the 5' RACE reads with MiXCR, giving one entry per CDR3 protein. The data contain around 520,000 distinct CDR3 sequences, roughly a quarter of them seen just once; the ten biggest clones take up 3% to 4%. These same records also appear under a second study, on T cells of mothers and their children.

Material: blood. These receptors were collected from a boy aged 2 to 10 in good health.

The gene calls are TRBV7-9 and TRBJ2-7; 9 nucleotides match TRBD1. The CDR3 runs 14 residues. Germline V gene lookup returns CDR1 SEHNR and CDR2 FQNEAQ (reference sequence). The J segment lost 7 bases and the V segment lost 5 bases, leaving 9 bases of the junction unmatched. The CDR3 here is CASSVPQGAGEQYF. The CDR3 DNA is TGTGCCAGCAGCGTACCACAGGGGGCGGGGGAGCAGTACTTC. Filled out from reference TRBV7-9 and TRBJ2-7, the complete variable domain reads DTGVSQNPRHKITKRGQNVTFRCDPISEHNRLYWYRQTLGQGPEFLTYFQNEAQLEKSRLLSDRFSAERPKGSFSTLEIQRTEQGDSAMYLCASSVPQGAGEQYFGPGTRLTVT.

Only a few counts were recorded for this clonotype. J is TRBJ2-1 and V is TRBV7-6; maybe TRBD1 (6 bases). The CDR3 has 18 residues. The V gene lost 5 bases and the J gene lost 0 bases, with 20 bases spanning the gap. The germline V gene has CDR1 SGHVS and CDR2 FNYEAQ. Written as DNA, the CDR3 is TGTGCCAGCAGCCCTCTTTTCGGAACGACAGGCTCCTACAATGAGCAGTTCTTC. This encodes CASSPLFGTTGSYNEQFF.

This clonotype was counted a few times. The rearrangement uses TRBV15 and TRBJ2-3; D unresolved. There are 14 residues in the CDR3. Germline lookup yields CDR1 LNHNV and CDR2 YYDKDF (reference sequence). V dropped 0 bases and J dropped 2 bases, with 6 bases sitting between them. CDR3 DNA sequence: TGTGCCACCAGCAGAGATCTTAACACAGATACGCAGTATTTT. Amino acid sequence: CATSRDLNTDTQYF.

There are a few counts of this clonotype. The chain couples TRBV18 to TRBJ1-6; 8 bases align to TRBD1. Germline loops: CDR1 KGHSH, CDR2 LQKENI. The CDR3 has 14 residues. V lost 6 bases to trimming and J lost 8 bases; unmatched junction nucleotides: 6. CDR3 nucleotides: TGTGCCAGCTCGCGACCGGGACAGGATTCACCCCTCCACTTT. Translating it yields CASSRPGQDSPLHF.

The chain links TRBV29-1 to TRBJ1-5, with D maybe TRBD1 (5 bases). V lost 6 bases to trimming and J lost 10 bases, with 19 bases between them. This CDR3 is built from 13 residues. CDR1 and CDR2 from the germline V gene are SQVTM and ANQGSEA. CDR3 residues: CSVAPRDGQPQHF. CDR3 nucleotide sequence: TGCAGCGTCGCTCCCCGGGACGGACAACCCCAGCATTTT.

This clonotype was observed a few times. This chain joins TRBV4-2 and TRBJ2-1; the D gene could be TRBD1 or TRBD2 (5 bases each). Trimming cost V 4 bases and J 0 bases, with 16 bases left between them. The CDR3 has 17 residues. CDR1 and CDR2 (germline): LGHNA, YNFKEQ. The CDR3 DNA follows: TGTGCCAGCAGCCCCCCAGGGCGGGCGAGCTCCTACAATGAGCAGTTCTTC. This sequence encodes CASSPPGRASSYNEQFF.

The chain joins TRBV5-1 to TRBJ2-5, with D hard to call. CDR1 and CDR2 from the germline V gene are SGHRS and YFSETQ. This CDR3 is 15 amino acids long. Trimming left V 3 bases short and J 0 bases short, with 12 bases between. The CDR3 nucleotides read TGCGCCAGCAGCTCCGGTTACCAGTACCAAGAGACCCAGTACTTC. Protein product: CASSSGYQYQETQYF.

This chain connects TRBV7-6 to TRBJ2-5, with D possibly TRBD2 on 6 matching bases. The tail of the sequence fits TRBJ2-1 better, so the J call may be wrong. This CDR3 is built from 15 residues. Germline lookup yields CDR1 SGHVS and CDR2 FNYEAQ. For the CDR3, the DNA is TGTGCCAGCAGCTCCCGGGACTCCTACTGCAATGAGCAGTTCTTC. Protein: CASSSRDSYCNEQFF.

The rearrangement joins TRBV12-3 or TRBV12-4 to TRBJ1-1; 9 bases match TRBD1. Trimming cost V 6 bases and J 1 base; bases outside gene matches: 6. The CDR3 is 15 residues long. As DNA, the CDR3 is TGTGCCAGCAGCCTCGACAGGGGGGCGAACACTGAAGCTTTCTTT. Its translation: CASSLDRGANTEAFF.

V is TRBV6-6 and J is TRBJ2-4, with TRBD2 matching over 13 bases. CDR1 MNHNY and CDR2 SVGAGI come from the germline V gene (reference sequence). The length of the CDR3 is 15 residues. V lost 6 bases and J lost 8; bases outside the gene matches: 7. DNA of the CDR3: TGTGCCAGCAGCGGACTAGCGGGAGCCCTAGACATTCAGTACTTC. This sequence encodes CASSGLAGALDIQYF.

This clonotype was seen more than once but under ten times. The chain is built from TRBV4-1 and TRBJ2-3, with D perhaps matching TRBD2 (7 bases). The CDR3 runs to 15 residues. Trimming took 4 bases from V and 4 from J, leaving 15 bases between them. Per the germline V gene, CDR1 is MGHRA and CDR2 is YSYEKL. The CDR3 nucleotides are TGCGCCAGCAGCCCCCGGGGGGCCGGGGCAGATACGCAGTATTTT. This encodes CASSPRGAGADTQYF.

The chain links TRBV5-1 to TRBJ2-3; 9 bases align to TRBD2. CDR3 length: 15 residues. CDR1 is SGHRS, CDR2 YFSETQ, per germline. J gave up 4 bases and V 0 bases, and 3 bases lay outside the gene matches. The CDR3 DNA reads TGCGCCAGCAGCTTGGTTAGCGGGGGTGCAGATACGCAGTATTTT. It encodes CASSLVSGGADTQYF. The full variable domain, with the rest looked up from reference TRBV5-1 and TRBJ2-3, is KAGVTQTPRYLIKTRGQQVTLSCSPISGHRSVSWYQQTPGQGLQFLFEYFSETQRNKGNFPGRFSGRQFSNSRSEMNVSTLELGDSALYLCASSLVSGGADTQYFGPGTRLTVL.

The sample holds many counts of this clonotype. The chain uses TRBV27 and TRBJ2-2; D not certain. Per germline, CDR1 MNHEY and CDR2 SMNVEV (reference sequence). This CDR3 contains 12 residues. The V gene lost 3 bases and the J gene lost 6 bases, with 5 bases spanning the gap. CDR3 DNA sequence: TGTGCCAGCAGTTTTAATCCCGGGGAGCTGTTTTTT. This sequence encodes CASSFNPGELFF.

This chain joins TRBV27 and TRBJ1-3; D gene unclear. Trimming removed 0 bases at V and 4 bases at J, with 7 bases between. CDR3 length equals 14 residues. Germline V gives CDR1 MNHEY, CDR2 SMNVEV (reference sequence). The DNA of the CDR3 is TGTGCCAGCAGTTTATCGGAGACAGGAAACACCATATATTTT. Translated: CASSLSETGNTIYF.

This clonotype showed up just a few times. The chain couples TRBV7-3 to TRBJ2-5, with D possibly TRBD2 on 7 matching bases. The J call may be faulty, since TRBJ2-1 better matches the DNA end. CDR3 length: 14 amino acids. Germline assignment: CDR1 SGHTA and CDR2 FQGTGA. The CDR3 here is CASSPAGANNEQFF. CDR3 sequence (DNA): TGTGCCAGCAGCCCGGCGGGGGCCAACAATGAGCAGTTCTTC.

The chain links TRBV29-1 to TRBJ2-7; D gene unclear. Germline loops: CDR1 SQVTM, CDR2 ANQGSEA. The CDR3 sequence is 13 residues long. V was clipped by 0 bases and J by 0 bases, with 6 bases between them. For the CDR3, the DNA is TGCAGCGTTGAAGATTTGGTCTCCTACGAGCAGTACTTC. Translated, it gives CSVEDLVSYEQYF.

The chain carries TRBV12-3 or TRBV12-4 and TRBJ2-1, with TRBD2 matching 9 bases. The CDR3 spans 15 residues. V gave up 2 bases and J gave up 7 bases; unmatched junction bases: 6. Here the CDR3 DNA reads TGTGCCAGCAGTTTATGGCGGGGGGGAGGTAATGAGCAGTTCTTC. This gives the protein CASSLWRGGGNEQFF.

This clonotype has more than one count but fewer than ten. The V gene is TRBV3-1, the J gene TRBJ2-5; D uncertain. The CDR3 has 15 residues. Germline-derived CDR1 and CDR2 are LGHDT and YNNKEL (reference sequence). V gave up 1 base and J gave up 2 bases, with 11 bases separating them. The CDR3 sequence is CASSQGFMGQETQYF. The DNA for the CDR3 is TGTGCCAGCAGCCAAGGATTTATGGGTCAAGAGACCCAGTACTTC.

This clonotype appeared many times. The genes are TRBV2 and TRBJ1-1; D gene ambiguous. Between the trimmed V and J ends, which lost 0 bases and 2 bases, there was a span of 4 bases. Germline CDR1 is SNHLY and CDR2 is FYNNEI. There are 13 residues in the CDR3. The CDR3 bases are TGTGCCAGCAGTGAAGCGCTTAACACTGAAGCTTTCTTT. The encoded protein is CASSEALNTEAFF.

CDR3 sequence reads: CAISEVGGPEGQYF. As DNA, the CDR3 is TGTGCCATCAGTGAGGTAGGGGGGCCTGAAGGGCAGTACTTC. The chain recombines TRBV10-3 with TRBJ2-7; either TRBD1 or TRBD2 may fit D (6 bases each). There are 14 residues in the CDR3. Trimming pared 2 bases from V and 9 bases from J, leaving 17 bases between. CDR1 ENHRY and CDR2 SYGVKD come from the germline V gene.

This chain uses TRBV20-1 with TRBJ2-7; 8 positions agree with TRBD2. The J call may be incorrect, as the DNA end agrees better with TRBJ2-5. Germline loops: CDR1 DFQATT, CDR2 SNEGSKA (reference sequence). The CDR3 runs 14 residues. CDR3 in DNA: TGCAGTGCTAGAGAAGGACTAGCCCAAGAGACCCAGTACTTC. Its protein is CSAREGLAQETQYF.

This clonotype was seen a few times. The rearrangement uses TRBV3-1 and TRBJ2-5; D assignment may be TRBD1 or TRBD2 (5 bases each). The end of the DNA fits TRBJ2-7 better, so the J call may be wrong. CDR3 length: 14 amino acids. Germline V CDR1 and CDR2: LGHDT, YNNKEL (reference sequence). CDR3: CASSPGWGDYEQYF. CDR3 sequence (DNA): TGTGCCAGCAGCCCGGGGTGGGGCGACTACGAGCAGTACTTC.

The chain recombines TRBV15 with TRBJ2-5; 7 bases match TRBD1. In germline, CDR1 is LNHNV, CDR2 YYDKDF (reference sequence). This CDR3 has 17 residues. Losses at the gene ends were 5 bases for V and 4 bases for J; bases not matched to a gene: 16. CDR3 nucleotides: TGTGCCACCAGCCGCTTTCTGGACAGGCCAGAGCTAGAGACCCAGTACTTC. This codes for CATSRFLDRPELETQYF.

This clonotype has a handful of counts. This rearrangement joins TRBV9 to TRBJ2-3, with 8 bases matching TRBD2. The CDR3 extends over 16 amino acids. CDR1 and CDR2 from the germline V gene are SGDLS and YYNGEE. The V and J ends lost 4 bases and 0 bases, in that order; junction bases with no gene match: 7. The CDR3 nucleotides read TGTGCCAGCAGCCCGAAGCGGGGGATAAGCACAGATACGCAGTATTTT. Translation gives CASSPKRGISTDTQYF.

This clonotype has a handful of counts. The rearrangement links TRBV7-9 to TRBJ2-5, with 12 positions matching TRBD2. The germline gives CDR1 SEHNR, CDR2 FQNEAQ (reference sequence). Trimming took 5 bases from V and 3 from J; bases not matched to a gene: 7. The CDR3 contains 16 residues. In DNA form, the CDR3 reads TGTGCCAGCAGCCCACCACGACTAGCGGGGGAAGAGACCCAGTACTTC. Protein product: CASSPPRLAGEETQYF. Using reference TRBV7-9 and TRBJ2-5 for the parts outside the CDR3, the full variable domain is DTGVSQNPRHKITKRGQNVTFRCDPISEHNRLYWYRQTLGQGPEFLTYFQNEAQLEKSRLLSDRFSAERPKGSFSTLEIQRTEQGDSAMYLCASSPPRLAGEETQYFGPGTRLLVL.

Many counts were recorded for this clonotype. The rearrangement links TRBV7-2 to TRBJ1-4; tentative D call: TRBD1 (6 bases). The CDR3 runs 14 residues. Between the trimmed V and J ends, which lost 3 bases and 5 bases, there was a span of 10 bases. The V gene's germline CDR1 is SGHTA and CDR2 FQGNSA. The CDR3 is CASSLDRWNEKLFF. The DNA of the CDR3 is TGTGCCAGCAGCTTGGACAGATGGAATGAAAAACTGTTTTTT.

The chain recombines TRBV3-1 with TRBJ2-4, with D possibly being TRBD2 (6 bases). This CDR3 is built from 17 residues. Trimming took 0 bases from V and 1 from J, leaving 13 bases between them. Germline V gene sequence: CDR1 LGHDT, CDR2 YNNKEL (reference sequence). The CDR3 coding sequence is TGTGCCAGCAGCCAAGATCTTGGGGGGTGGGCCAAAAACATTCAGTACTTC. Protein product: CASSQDLGGWAKNIQYF. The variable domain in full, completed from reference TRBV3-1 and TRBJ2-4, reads DTAVSQTPKYLVTQMGNDKSIKCEQNLGHDTMYWYKQDSKKFLKIMFSYNNKELIINETVPNRFSPKSPDKAHLNLHINSLELGDSAVYFCASSQDLGGWAKNIQYFGAGTRLSVL.

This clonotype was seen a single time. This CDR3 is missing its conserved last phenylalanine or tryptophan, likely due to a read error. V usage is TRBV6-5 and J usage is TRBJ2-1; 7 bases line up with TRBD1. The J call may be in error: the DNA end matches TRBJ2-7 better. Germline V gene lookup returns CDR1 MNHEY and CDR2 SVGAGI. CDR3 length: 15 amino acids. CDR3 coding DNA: TGTGCCAGCAGTGGAAAGACAGGGTTTACCTACGAGCAGTACTCC. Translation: CASSGKTGFTYEQYS.

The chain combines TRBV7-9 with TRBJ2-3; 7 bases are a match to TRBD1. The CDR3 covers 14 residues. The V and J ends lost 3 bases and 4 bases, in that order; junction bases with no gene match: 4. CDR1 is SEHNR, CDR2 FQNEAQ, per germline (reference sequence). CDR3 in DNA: TGTGCCAGCAGCTTGACAGGGTACCCAGATACGCAGTATTTT. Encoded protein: CASSLTGYPDTQYF.

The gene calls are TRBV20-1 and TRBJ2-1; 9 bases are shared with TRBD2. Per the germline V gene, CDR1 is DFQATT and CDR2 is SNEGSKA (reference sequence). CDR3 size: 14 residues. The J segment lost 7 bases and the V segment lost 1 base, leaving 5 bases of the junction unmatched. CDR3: CSARGSGSLNEQFF. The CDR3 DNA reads TGCAGTGCTAGAGGTAGCGGGAGTCTGAATGAGCAGTTCTTC.

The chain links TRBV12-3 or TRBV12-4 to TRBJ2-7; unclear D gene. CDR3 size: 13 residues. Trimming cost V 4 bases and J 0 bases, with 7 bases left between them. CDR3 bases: TGTGCCAGCAGTTCATACTCCTCCTACGAGCAGTACTTC. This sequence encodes CASSSYSSYEQYF.

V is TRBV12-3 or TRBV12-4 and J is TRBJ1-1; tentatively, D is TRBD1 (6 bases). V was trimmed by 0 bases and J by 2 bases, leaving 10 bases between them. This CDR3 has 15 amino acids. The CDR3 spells CASSLAGGPNTEAFF. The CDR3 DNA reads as TGTGCCAGCAGTTTAGCTGGGGGCCCTAACACTGAAGCTTTCTTT.